This T cell receptor beta chain was recorded in a study of blood T cell repertoires in COVID-19 (dated by TCRdb to about 2020). General notes on the study: Samples from collaborators originated in the United States, Italy and Spain and spanned both the acute and convalescent phases of COVID-19. The prospective study material was composed of cDNA or gDNA derived from T cells, B-cell-depleted T cells, or PBMCs. Subjects who had been exposed to COVID-19, were actively infected with it, or had recovered from it provided the deeply sampled blood TCRbeta repertoires that made up the dataset. The repertoires were released in a freely available public database intended as a resource for research on the immune response to SARS-CoV-2. The samples were drawn from the first 160 participants of the ongoing ImmuneRACE study and from some 1,300 subjects provided by 6 global collaborators. The sample metadata nearly always contained a de-identified subject ID, COVID-19 status, age in years and sex. HLA class I and class II types, where available, came from metadata supplied by the sample provider rather than from assay-based typing. On the study overall, not on this receptor specifically: How much clinical and demographic metadata was included differed by source and by participant, and the metadata was provided uncurated.

Points on this clone: Its antigen remains unidentified. No base quality information exists; no much larger clone differs at one position.

Based on the germline V gene, the CDR1 and CDR2 sequences are ENHRY and SYGVKD. Spanning cysteine to phenylalanine, the CDR3 consists of 13 amino acids. CDR3 DNA is the only sequence kept; it has 39 bases, read in frame from the first base. V is cut back by 8 bases and J by 1 base, with 4 bases in the junction unmatched. In the prospective study, participants were about 18 to 95 years old, resided in approximately 22 geographic areas of the United States, and were enrolled through a virtual design. In the prospective study, participants were assigned to cohorts based on the clinical history participants reported in a screening survey and a study questionnaire. For ImmuneRACE Cohort 3, a participant was defined as recovered based on two consecutive negative NP/OP PCR tests, clearance by a healthcare professional, or resolution of symptoms. In the prospective study, mobile phlebotomists collected whole blood, serum and a nasopharyngeal or oropharyngeal swab from each participant. Additional blood draws and questionnaires over a roughly two-month period could optionally be provided by prospective study participants. Before DNA extraction, blood samples from the prospective study were shipped at room temperature or frozen.

TCRbeta CDR3 regions were amplified from genomic DNA by means of the immunoSEQ Assay, a bias-controlled multiplex PCR. The paper's processing steps were these. Within the assay, amplification of reference gene primers was used to estimate how many nucleated cells each sample contained. To quantify the absolute abundance of each unique TCRbeta CDR3 rearrangement, sequence reads were collapsed and filtered. For each sample, productive Simpson clonality was calculated as the square root of Simpson's diversity index across productive rearrangements. As stored in TCRdb, this immuneACCESS dataset retains in-frame rearrangements with V and J assigned. A fraction of the clones does not appear; measured against another copy, unresolved V genes explain less than half of the discrepancy, and the remainder lacks a known reason. The DNA was the basis for D and trimming; V, J and clone size are from that table. The sample table contains 300,000 to 350,000 clones; only one count was recorded for around 90% of them. About 4.7% of the sample is held by the ten biggest clonotypes.

Material: PBMCs or T cells enriched from blood (not recorded which). This receptor was taken from a man between 25 and 39 years old who had recovered from COVID-19. The rearranged chain carries TRBV10-3 and TRBJ2-5; TRBD1 aligns with 7 central bases. The base sequence is TGTGCCATCTCCAACAGGGGCCAAGAGACCCAGTACTTC. Its protein reads: CAISNRGQETQYF.